The 25 T cell receptor beta chains presented below share a single source sample, sequenced in a study of cytomegalovirus exposure and HLA in healthy donors. PCR used 60 Vbeta primers and 13 Jbeta primers. Generated by immunoSEQ multiplex PCR, the TCRdb table keeps only in-frame clones and is missing some. The sample lists 150,000 or so clones, more than 70% seen once, with around 1% in the top ten. Sequences were obtained from PBMCs. The receptors stem from a man aged 30 to 39 in good health and CMV-seronegative.

This clone was found once. This sequence joins TRBV7-3 and TRBJ2-3, with D unclear. Germline loops: CDR1 SGHTA, CDR2 FQGTGA. Trimming took off 2 bases at V and 4 bases at J, with 7 bases between the two ends. The CDR3 contains 13 residues. The chain's CDR3 is CASSLSRSDTQYF. For the CDR3, the DNA is TGTGCCAGCAGCTTATCGCGTTCAGATACGCAGTATTTT.

This chain uses TRBV7-9 with TRBJ2-1; D is ambiguous. Germline assignment: CDR1 SEHNR and CDR2 FQNEAQ (reference sequence). V lost 1 base and J lost 3, with 13 bases in between. This CDR3 has 16 amino acids. CDR3 sequence (DNA): TGTGCCAGCAGCTTAGTCCCCGGAGCACTCTACAATGAGCAGTTCTTC. Amino acid sequence: CASSLVPGALYNEQFF.

The chain links TRBV30 to TRBJ1-4, with a possible D match to TRBD1 (5 bases). This CDR3 comprises 17 residues. The V gene lost 2 bases and the J gene lost 3 bases, with 19 bases spanning the gap. Germline V CDR1 and CDR2: GTSNPN, SVGIG (reference sequence). The CDR3 nucleotides read TGTGCCTGGAGTTGGGTTTCCAGGGAATTGGCTAATGAAAAACTGTTTTTT. As protein: CAWSWVSRELANEKLFF.

The chain is built from TRBV19 and TRBJ1-5, with D possibly being TRBD1 (5 bases). V lost 7 bases and J 6 bases, leaving 10 bases between the germline ends. Germline assignment: CDR1 LNHDA and CDR2 SQIVND (reference sequence). This CDR3 has 12 amino acids. CDR3 in DNA: TGTGCCAGTACTCAGGGAGGTCAGCCCCAGCATTTT. It specifies CASTQGGQPQHF.

The chain joins TRBV5-1 to TRBJ2-7; TRBD1 matches at 9 bases. This CDR3 region has 16 residues. Germline V CDR1 and CDR2: SGHRS, YFSETQ. V gave up 4 bases and J gave up 1 base; unmatched junction bases: 9. CDR3: CASSGKWTGVSYEQYF. The DNA for the CDR3 is TGCGCCAGCAGCGGAAAATGGACAGGGGTGTCCTACGAGCAGTACTTC.

CDR3 residues: CASSPTDRVPGDGYTF. As DNA, the CDR3 is TGTGCCAGCTCACCCACCGACAGGGTTCCGGGGGATGGCTACACCTTC. This chain links TRBV18 with TRBJ1-2; 7 nucleotides match TRBD1. CDR1 KGHSH and CDR2 LQKENI come from the germline V gene. V shed 3 bases and J 6 bases; nucleotides not matched to a gene: 13. The CDR3 totals 16 residues.

J is TRBJ1-1 and V is TRBV7-8; 8 nucleotides align to TRBD1. Trimming at V came to 5 bases and at J to 0 bases, leaving 5 bases not matched to a gene. This CDR3 comprises 15 residues. CDR1 and CDR2 (germline): SGHVS, FQNEAQ. The CDR3 loop is CASSGPGGMNTEAFF. Here the CDR3 DNA reads TGTGCCAGCAGCGGTCCAGGGGGCATGAACACTGAAGCTTTCTTT.

The chain carries TRBV18 and TRBJ2-6; D remains unclear. The CDR3 consists of 16 residues. The V end was cut by 2 bases, the J end by 1 base, with 9 bases between. Germline-derived CDR1 and CDR2 are KGHSH and LQKENI. The CDR3 DNA reads TGTGCCAGCTCACCATATACCGGGTCTGGGGCCAACGTCCTGACTTTC. Translation: CASSPYTGSGANVLTF.

The rearrangement uses TRBV5-1 and TRBJ2-1; the D gene is possibly TRBD1 (5 bases). There are 13 residues in the CDR3. V lost 2 bases and J 5 bases, leaving 8 bases between the germline ends. Germline-derived CDR1 and CDR2 are SGHRS and YFSETQ. The CDR3 DNA reads as TGCGCCAGCAGCTTAATGGACAACAATGAGCAGTTCTTC. Residues: CASSLMDNNEQFF.

The chain joins TRBV6-1 to TRBJ2-7; 8 bases line up with TRBD2. The V gene's germline CDR1 is MNHNS and CDR2 SASEGT. V lost 0 bases to trimming and J lost 5 bases; unmatched junction nucleotides: 6. The CDR3 length is 15 residues. The CDR3 protein is CASSEAGTRLHEQYF. CDR3 bases: TGTGCCAGCAGTGAAGCCGGGACTAGACTCCACGAGCAGTACTTC.

There are a few counts of this clone. The chain links TRBV5-1 to TRBJ2-1; the D is unclear. CDR3 length: 13 residues. Trimming left V 0 bases short and J 9 bases short, with 10 bases between. Germline CDR1 reads SGHRS; CDR2 reads YFSETQ. The CDR3 loop reads CASSLERIGEQFF. The DNA for the CDR3 is TGCGCCAGCAGCTTGGAGCGTATAGGTGAGCAGTTCTTC.

V gene TRBV5-5 combines with J gene TRBJ1-3; 8 bases fit TRBD1. Germline CDR1 reads SGHKS; CDR2 reads YYEKEE (reference sequence). V gave up 4 bases and J gave up 0 bases; unmatched junction bases: 6. CDR3 length: 16 residues. The CDR3 is CASSLPGTGSGNTIYF. CDR3 nucleotides: TGTGCCAGCAGCCTACCCGGGACAGGCTCTGGAAACACCATATATTTT.

This clone was detected a few times. CDR3 sequence reads: CASSLAGFNEQFF. The CDR3 coding sequence is TGTGCCAGCAGCCTAGCGGGATTCAATGAGCAGTTCTTC. The chain combines TRBV6-5 with TRBJ2-1, with TRBD2 matching 9 bases. The ends lost 6 bases at V and 6 bases at J; junction bases unmatched: 3. Germline CDR1 reads MNHEY; CDR2 reads SVGAGI. The CDR3 extends over 13 amino acids.

The chain uses TRBV27 and TRBJ1-2; D remains unclear. Per the germline V gene, CDR1 is MNHEY and CDR2 is SMNVEV (reference sequence). Between the trimmed V and J ends, which lost 5 bases and 4 bases, there was a span of 20 bases. CDR3 length: 16 residues. In DNA, the CDR3 is TGTGCCAGCAGTCGAGAAGAACTAGGGCGCCCCTATGGCTACACCTTC. Its protein product is CASSREELGRPYGYTF.

Note on this clone: This specimen includes other DNA sequences encoding the same CDR3. This chain uses TRBV19 with TRBJ1-2, with 8 bases aligning to TRBD1. The CDR3 is made up of 13 amino acids. Trimming removed 5 bases from V and 4 bases from J; junction bases left unmatched: 3. Germline lookup yields CDR1 LNHDA and CDR2 SQIVND (reference sequence). CDR3 residues: CASSHDRGYGYTF. The CDR3 DNA follows: TGTGCCAGTAGTCACGACAGGGGCTATGGCTACACCTTC.

The chain has TRBV4-1 and TRBJ1-2; maybe TRBD1 (6 bases). The germline V and J ends were trimmed by 2 bases and 6 bases, with 13 bases remaining between them. CDR1 is MGHRA and CDR2 is YSYEKL in the germline V gene. The CDR3 spans 14 residues. The CDR3 DNA follows: TGCGCCAGCAGCCAACCACAGGGATGGGATGGCTACACCTTC. Protein product: CASSQPQGWDGYTF.

This clone has only one observation. V usage is TRBV15 and J usage is TRBJ2-1, with D perhaps TRBD1 (5 bases). The CDR3 loop spans 13 amino acids. Germline V gene data show CDR1 as LNHNV and CDR2 as YYDKDF (reference sequence). Deletions cut 1 base from V and 10 bases from J, with 11 bases between. The DNA for the CDR3 is TGTGCCACCAGCAGAGTCATAGGGGTCGAGCAGTTCTTC. Translating gives CATSRVIGVEQFF. Together with reference TRBV15 and TRBJ2-1, the CDR3 gives the full variable domain: DAMVIQNPRYQVTQFGKPVTLSCSQTLNHNVMYWYQQKSSQAPKLLFHYYDKDFNNEADTPDNFQSRRPNTSFCFLDIRSPGLGDTAMYLCATSRVIGVEQFFGPGTRLTVL.

This clone was seen a handful of times. The chain joins TRBV2 to TRBJ2-1; 14 bases are a match to TRBD2. Trimming cost V 6 bases and J 2 bases; bases outside gene matches: 6. The CDR3 covers 17 residues. Germline V lookup: CDR1 SNHLY, CDR2 FYNNEI. The CDR3 sequence: CASRGTSGGKAYNEQFF. CDR3 sequence (DNA): TGTGCCAGCAGGGGGACTAGCGGGGGAAAGGCCTACAATGAGCAGTTCTTC.

The CDR3 protein is CASTKGELLYEQYF. DNA of the CDR3: TGTGCCAGCACCAAGGGGGAACTTCTTTACGAGCAGTACTTC. The chain carries TRBV5-6 and TRBJ2-7, with D possibly TRBD1 on 6 matching bases. V dropped 6 bases and J dropped 4 bases, with 17 bases sitting between them. CDR3 size: 14 residues. Germline V lookup: CDR1 SGHDT, CDR2 YYEEEE.

Only a few counts were recorded for this clone. This sequence joins TRBV6-6 and TRBJ2-7, with D perhaps TRBD1 (7 bases). The ends were cut back, 2 bases at V and 2 bases at J, with 10 bases in the middle. CDR1 and CDR2 (germline): MNHNY, SVGAGI (reference sequence). This CDR3 is 14 amino acids long. The CDR3: CASSYQGGPYEQYF. CDR3 DNA: TGTGCCAGCAGTTACCAGGGGGGCCCCTACGAGCAGTACTTC.

This chain joins TRBV29-1 and TRBJ2-7; 7 bases fit TRBD1. CDR1 is SQVTM and CDR2 is ANQGSEA in the germline V gene. J lost 3 bases, V lost 6 bases, and 8 bases had no gene match. The CDR3 is 13 amino acids. The DNA for the CDR3 is TGCAGCGTCCTCGGACAGGAGGACTACGAGCAGTACTTC. Protein: CSVLGQEDYEQYF.

The chain has TRBV10-2 and TRBJ1-2; 8 positions agree with TRBD1. The V gene's germline CDR1 is WSHSY and CDR2 SAAADI. The CDR3 runs to 15 residues. Germline trimming cut 4 bases from V and 8 bases from J; bases unmatched to any gene: 12. DNA for the CDR3: TGCGCCAGCAGTGGGCCGATTGGGACAGGTGGCGGCTACACCTTC. Translated, it gives CASSGPIGTGGGYTF.

The rearrangement uses TRBV2 and TRBJ2-1, with 7 bases fitting TRBD2. This CDR3 is built from 13 residues. V shed 9 bases, J shed 7 bases, and the junction held 9 bases outside the gene matches. Germline loops: CDR1 SNHLY, CDR2 FYNNEI. The CDR3 region has the DNA TGTGCCAGAAGCGGGGTGGGTGGGAATGAGCAGTTCTTC. This sequence encodes CARSGVGGNEQFF.

CDR3 in amino acids: CASSLGASGGVVETQYF. The CDR3 DNA reads TGTGCCAGCAGCTTAGGTGCTAGCGGGGGTGTGGTAGAGACCCAGTACTTC. V is TRBV7-2 and J is TRBJ2-5; 10 nucleotides match TRBD2. Germline CDR1 and CDR2: SGHTA and FQGNSA. CDR3 length: 17 amino acids. The ends lost 1 base at V and 4 bases at J; junction bases unmatched: 9.

The rearrangement joins TRBV29-1 to TRBJ2-1, with 7 bases matching TRBD1. Looked up from germline, CDR1 is SQVTM and CDR2 is ANQGSEA. Trimming removed 4 bases from V and 9 bases from J; junction bases left unmatched: 9. This CDR3 is built from 13 residues. The CDR3 sequence: CSVATGVIVEQFF. The DNA of the CDR3 is TGCAGCGTTGCAACAGGGGTTATCGTTGAGCAGTTCTTC.